The next 22 T cell receptor beta chains were all read from a single sample in a study of shared clonotypes between healthy human individuals. Clones were read by immunoSEQ multiplex PCR, and TCRdb kept only the in-frame ones, dropping some. The sample carries about 2.3 million clones, 92% recorded once. The sequencing input was naive CD4+ T cells from PBMCs. Described subset: CD45RA+ positively selected. The receptors originated from a man aged 18-30 years in good health. Some clones in this sample may be carry-over from other donors' samples.

This chain links TRBV5-1 with TRBJ2-1; 11 nucleotides match TRBD2. Germline trimming cut 2 bases from V and 4 bases from J; bases unmatched to any gene: 5. CDR1 and CDR2 from the germline V gene are SGHRS and YFSETQ. CDR3 length: 16 amino acids. CDR3 nucleotides: TGCGCCAGCAGCTTCCGACTAGCGGGGACGTACAATGAGCAGTTCTTC. Translated, it gives CASSFRLAGTYNEQFF. Full variable domain (missing parts from reference TRBV5-1 and TRBJ2-1): KAGVTQTPRYLIKTRGQQVTLSCSPISGHRSVSWYQQTPGQGLQFLFEYFSETQRNKGNFPGRFSGRQFSNSRSEMNVSTLELGDSALYLCASSFRLAGTYNEQFFGPGTRLTVL.

Worth noting for this clone: Other DNA sequences within the sample encode an identical CDR3. V usage is TRBV2 and J usage is TRBJ2-7; D perhaps matches TRBD2 (5 bases). Looked up from germline, CDR1 is SNHLY and CDR2 is FYNNEI. With 6 bases removed from V and 1 base from J, the gap between germline ends came to 7 bases. This CDR3 contains 12 residues. Here the CDR3 DNA reads TGTGCCAGCAGCGGGGTGTCCTACGAGCAGTACTTC. It codes for CASSGVSYEQYF.

The chain recombines TRBV11-3 with TRBJ1-1, with D possibly matching TRBD1 (6 bases). V dropped 1 base and J dropped 4 bases, with 10 bases sitting between them. Per germline, CDR1 SGHNT and CDR2 YENEEA. The CDR3 runs 14 residues. CDR3 sequence: CASSLGGRGTEAFF. The CDR3 bases are TGTGCCAGCAGCTTAGGGGGGCGCGGCACTGAAGCTTTCTTT. Based on the CDR3 plus reference TRBV11-3 and TRBJ1-1, the full variable domain is EAGVVQSPRYKIIEKKQPVAFWCNPISGHNTLYWYLQNLGQGPELLIRYENEEAVDDSQLPKDRFSAERLKGVDSTLKIQPAELGDSAVYLCASSLGGRGTEAFFGQGTRLTVV.

The genes are TRBV5-1 and TRBJ2-6, with TRBD1 matching over 10 bases. Germline-derived CDR1 and CDR2 are SGHRS and YFSETQ. The CDR3 loop spans 19 amino acids. V shed 4 bases, J shed 4 bases, and the junction held 14 bases outside the gene matches. The CDR3 nucleotides read TGCGCCAGCAGCCCATGGGCCCGGGACAGGGGTTGGGGGGCCAACGTCCTGACTTTC. Its protein is CASSPWARDRGWGANVLTF.

The chain recombines TRBV2 with TRBJ2-3, with 7 nucleotides matching TRBD1. The V gene end was trimmed by 6 bases and the J gene end by 1 base; junction bases not matched to a gene: 7. CDR1 SNHLY and CDR2 FYNNEI come from the germline V gene. The CDR3 contains 15 residues. CDR3 nucleotide sequence: TGTGCCAGCAGGAAGACAGGGAAGGGCACAGATACGCAGTATTTT. This gives the protein CASRKTGKGTDTQYF.

This CDR3 reads CASSLAGYAGELFF. CDR3 bases: TGTGCCAGCAGTTTAGCGGGATACGCCGGGGAGCTGTTTTTT. This chain connects TRBV28 to TRBJ2-2, with D maybe TRBD2 (6 bases). This CDR3 contains 14 residues. V was trimmed by 2 bases and J by 6 bases, leaving 10 bases between them. Germline V gene data show CDR1 as MDHEN and CDR2 as SYDVKM.

The chain is built from TRBV18 and TRBJ1-2; D is ambiguous. V lost 3 bases to trimming and J lost 7 bases, with 24 bases between them. The CDR3 spans 17 residues. Germline loops: CDR1 KGHSH, CDR2 LQKENI. In DNA, the CDR3 is TGTGCCAGCTCACCCCCCGACGGTCTGGGTGGTGTCGTTGGCTACACCTTC. This encodes CASSPPDGLGGVVGYTF.

V and J are TRBV6-6 and TRBJ2-2; possibly TRBD2 for D (5 bases). This CDR3 comprises 16 residues. Trimming stripped 6 bases from V and 4 bases from J, with 18 bases between. Germline assignment: CDR1 MNHNY and CDR2 SVGAGI (reference sequence). CDR3 in amino acids: CASSQRRQAGTGELFF. CDR3 bases: TGTGCCAGCAGCCAACGGCGGCAGGCGGGCACCGGGGAGCTGTTTTTT.

In this sample, this clone turned up once. This chain links TRBV7-9 with TRBJ1-4, with 8 positions matching TRBD1. Germline loops: CDR1 SEHNR, CDR2 FQNEAQ (reference sequence). CDR3 length: 18 amino acids. V shed 4 bases and J 0 bases; nucleotides not matched to a gene: 10. The CDR3 DNA is TGTGCCAGCAGCTCGACCGGGACAGGAGACTCAACTAATGAAAAACTGTTTTTT. Protein product: CASSSTGTGDSTNEKLFF.

The chain carries TRBV13 and TRBJ2-1; 7 bases are shared with TRBD2. The V gene's germline CDR1 is PRHDT and CDR2 FYEKMQ (reference sequence). The trim removed 3 bases at V and 9 bases at J, leaving 14 bases unmatched. The CDR3 runs 16 residues. CDR3 DNA: TGTGCCAGCAGCTTGAGGGGCGGGAGCTATGCGGGTGAGCAGTTCTTC. The encoded protein is CASSLRGGSYAGEQFF.

This sequence joins TRBV11-2 and TRBJ1-2; 7 positions match TRBD1. The junction had 7 bases not matched to a gene; V was cut back by 5 bases and J by 4 bases. The germline CDR1 and CDR2 sequences are SGHAT and FQNNGV. The CDR3 contains 14 residues. The CDR3 DNA follows: TGTGCCAGCAGCCTACTTCCAGGGGGCTATGGCTACACCTTC. It is translated as CASSLLPGGYGYTF.

The chain has TRBV9 and TRBJ2-2; TRBD1 aligns across 8 bases. Unmatched junction bases numbered 9, after V lost 3 bases and J lost 5 bases. Germline CDR1 is SGDLS and CDR2 is YYNGEE. CDR3 length: 16 amino acids. The CDR3 region has the DNA TGTGCCAGCAGCGAGACGACAGGGGTTGGGACCGGGGAGCTGTTTTTT. As protein: CASSETTGVGTGELFF. Drawing the rest from reference TRBV9 and TRBJ2-2, the complete variable domain is DSGVTQTPKHLITATGQRVTLRCSPRSGDLSVYWYQQSLDQGLQFLIQYYNGEERAKGNILERFSAQQFPDLHSELNLSSLELGDSALYFCASSETTGVGTGELFFGEGSRLTVL.

The J gene is TRBJ2-1, the V gene TRBV5-1, with 14 bases that match TRBD2. The CDR3 contains 18 residues. Germline V CDR1 and CDR2: SGHRS, YFSETQ. J gave up 2 bases and V 4 bases, and 8 bases lay outside the gene matches. CDR3: CASSRGLAGALTYNEQFF. The CDR3 DNA is TGCGCCAGCAGCCGGGGACTAGCGGGAGCCCTTACCTACAATGAGCAGTTCTTC.

The J gene is TRBJ2-7, the V gene TRBV14; 10 nucleotides agree with TRBD2. Germline V gene sequence: CDR1 SGHDN, CDR2 FVKESK. The CDR3 length is 17 residues. The J segment lost 0 bases and the V segment lost 4 bases, leaving 9 bases of the junction unmatched. Here the CDR3 DNA reads TGTGCCAGCAGCCTCAACGGACTAGCGGACAGCTCCTACGAGCAGTACTTC. Protein product: CASSLNGLADSSYEQYF.

The rearrangement uses TRBV11-1 and TRBJ1-5; 8 bases agree with TRBD1. CDR3 length: 15 residues. Germline assignment: CDR1 SGHAT and CDR2 FQDESV (reference sequence). J lost 3 bases, V lost 4 bases, and 5 bases had no gene match. CDR3 nucleotide sequence: TGTGCCAGCAGCTCTGGACAGGGCCCCAATCAGCCCCAGCATTTT. Residues: CASSSGQGPNQPQHF.

V gene TRBV4-3 combines with J gene TRBJ1-1; D is uncertain. V lost 2 bases to trimming and J lost 4 bases, with 11 bases between them. Germline V gene data show CDR1 as LGHNA and CDR2 as YSLEER. The CDR3 runs 14 residues. The CDR3 bases are TGCGCCAGCAGCCAACCCGACCGGGGCACTGAAGCTTTCTTT. This translates into CASSQPDRGTEAFF.

This chain links TRBV5-1 with TRBJ1-3, with unresolved D. V lost 0 bases and J 0 bases, leaving 13 bases between the germline ends. Germline loops: CDR1 SGHRS, CDR2 YFSETQ. The CDR3 has 17 residues. The DNA for the CDR3 is TGCGCCAGCAGCTTGGAAGGTGCGGCGTTCTCTGGAAACACCATATATTTT. Amino acid sequence: CASSLEGAAFSGNTIYF.

V is TRBV7-3 and J is TRBJ2-3; perhaps TRBD1 as D (5 bases). The CDR3 has 15 residues. Per germline, CDR1 SGHTA and CDR2 FQGTGA. Trimming removed 2 bases at V and 0 bases at J, with 9 bases between. CDR3 region: CASSLAGLSTDTQYF. The CDR3 DNA reads as TGTGCCAGCAGCTTAGCAGGGCTCAGCACAGATACGCAGTATTTT.

The CDR3 protein is CASSPQGNYGYTF. The CDR3 DNA reads TGTGCCAGCAGCCCACAGGGGAACTATGGCTACACCTTC. The gene calls are TRBV11-2 and TRBJ1-2, with 7 bases aligning to TRBD1. V shed 5 bases and J 2 bases; nucleotides not matched to a gene: 2. The germline gives CDR1 SGHAT, CDR2 FQNNGV. The CDR3 consists of 13 residues. Complete variable domain (other parts from reference TRBV11-2 and TRBJ1-2): EAGVAQSPRYKIIEKRQSVAFWCNPISGHATLYWYQQILGQGPKLLIQFQNNGVVDDSQLPKDRFSAERLKGVDSTLKIQPAKLEDSAVYLCASSPQGNYGYTFGSGTRLTVV.

The V and J genes are TRBV27 and TRBJ1-2; a possible D gene is TRBD1 (5 bases). CDR1 and CDR2 from the germline V gene are MNHEY and SMNVEV (reference sequence). The V end lost 7 bases, the J end lost 0 bases, and 18 bases lay between the germline ends. The CDR3 runs 16 residues. The CDR3 DNA is TGTGCCAGCACCTTAGGGGATCACCCCCCTAACTATGGCTACACCTTC. Protein product: CASTLGDHPPNYGYTF.

The chain is built from TRBV5-1 and TRBJ1-3, with 7 nucleotides matching TRBD1. The CDR3 runs to 14 residues. Germline V CDR1 and CDR2: SGHRS, YFSETQ. The V gene end was trimmed by 4 bases and the J gene end by 7 bases; junction bases not matched to a gene: 8. The DNA for the CDR3 is TGCGCCAGCAGCCAGACAGGGACTCGGAACACCATATATTTT. It encodes CASSQTGTRNTIYF. Supplemented by reference TRBV5-1 and TRBJ1-3, the full variable domain reads KAGVTQTPRYLIKTRGQQVTLSCSPISGHRSVSWYQQTPGQGLQFLFEYFSETQRNKGNFPGRFSGRQFSNSRSEMNVSTLELGDSALYLCASSQTGTRNTIYFGEGSWLTVV.

The rearrangement joins TRBV18 to TRBJ2-7, with 12 bases aligning to TRBD1. The CDR3 is 16 amino acids. Germline assignment: CDR1 KGHSH and CDR2 LQKENI. With 4 bases clipped from V and 6 bases from J, the junction kept 10 bases outside the gene matches. DNA for the CDR3: TGTGCCAGCTCACAGGTCCCTGGGACAGGGGGCTTCGAGCAGTACTTC. Its translation is CASSQVPGTGGFEQYF. Full variable domain (missing parts from reference TRBV18 and TRBJ2-7): NAGVMQNPRHLVRRRGQEARLRCSPMKGHSHVYWYRQLPEEGLKFMVYLQKENIIDESGMPKERFSAEFPKEGPSILRIQQVVRGDSAAYFCASSQVPGTGGFEQYFGPGTRLTVT.